This TCR beta chain appears in the sequencing data of a study of blood T cell repertoires in COVID-19. In the study overall: Sources were T cells, B-cell-depleted T cells, or PBMCs; the material itself was cDNA or gDNA.

Participants were placed into cohorts based on the clinical history they reported. Participants in the exposed group had met a COVID-19 case in the 2 weeks before joining the study. After removal of 1 base from V and 3 bases from J, the junction contained 2 bases not matched to a gene. This CDR3 is built from 14 residues. Germline-derived CDR1 and CDR2 are SGHDN and FVKESK. Original methodology: Reference gene primer amplification in the assay estimated nucleated cell counts. Sequencing used immunoSEQ multiplex PCR; TCRdb keeps in-frame clones, though not all of them. That table is the source of V, J and clone size, and D and trimming were worked out from the DNA. The table has 220,000 or so clones, 70% to 90% seen once.

V is TRBV14 and J is TRBJ2-7; 8 bases are a match to TRBD1. The origin of this receptor is a man in his fifties who had been exposed to COVID-19. Sequenced material: PBMCs or T cells enriched from blood (not recorded which). The CDR3 DNA sequence: TGTGCCAGCAGCCAAGGGACAGGGTTCTACGAGCAGTACGTC. Its protein is CASSQGTGFYEQYV.